Following are 5 T cell receptor beta chains from one sample sequenced in a study of blood T cell repertoires in COVID-19. Clones were read by immunoSEQ multiplex PCR, and TCRdb kept only the in-frame ones, dropping some. The data hold about 76,000 clones, with roughly 83% observed a single time. The specimen sequenced was peripheral blood. The source of these receptors is a man older than 75 with acute or convalescent COVID-19.

This clone has only one observation. This chain joins TRBV6-1 and TRBJ1-6; D is perhaps TRBD1 (6 bases). Germline V lookup: CDR1 MNHNS, CDR2 SASEGT. The CDR3 runs 16 residues. Trimming pared 4 bases from V and 7 bases from J, leaving 17 bases between. CDR3 sequence reads: CASSGAGVEGNSPLHF. The CDR3 DNA reads TGTGCCAGCAGTGGTGCAGGGGTCGAGGGGAATTCACCCCTCCACTTT.

This clone was found a few times. J is TRBJ2-7 and V is TRBV5-8, with TRBD1 matching over 7 bases. The CDR3 contains 16 residues. Germline CDR1 and CDR2: SGHTS and YDEGEE. The J segment lost 3 bases and the V segment lost 1 base, leaving 10 bases of the junction unmatched. CDR3 bases: TGTGCCAGCAGCTTGTCAATAGGGGACAGCCTCTACGAGCAGTACTTC. As protein: CASSLSIGDSLYEQYF.

The chain carries TRBV28 and TRBJ1-1; a weak D match, TRBD1 (6 bases). CDR1 is MDHEN and CDR2 is SYDVKM in the germline V gene. V dropped 5 bases and J dropped 3 bases, with 13 bases sitting between them. The CDR3 is made up of 14 amino acids. The CDR3 is CASSDTGWDTEAFF. As DNA, the CDR3 is TGTGCCAGCAGTGATACAGGGTGGGACACTGAAGCTTTCTTT.

The count of this clone is one. The chain is built from TRBV9 and TRBJ1-4; 7 bases agree with TRBD1. Germline V CDR1 and CDR2: SGDLS, YYNGEE. This CDR3 is built from 18 residues. V gave up 4 bases and J gave up 0 bases; unmatched junction bases: 12. As DNA, the CDR3 is TGTGCCAGCAGCCCCCGGGACAGACGCAGATCAACTAATGAAAAACTGTTTTTT. Translating it yields CASSPRDRRRSTNEKLFF.

This clone showed up just a few times. The chain carries TRBV7-9 and TRBJ2-3; TRBD2 matches at 10 bases. Per germline, CDR1 SEHNR and CDR2 FQNEAQ (reference sequence). The junction had 8 bases not matched to a gene; V was cut back by 5 bases and J by 3 bases. The CDR3 is made up of 16 amino acids. Here the CDR3 reads CASSPRLAGPTDTQYF. The CDR3 region has the DNA TGTGCCAGCAGCCCTAGACTAGCGGGTCCGACAGATACGCAGTATTTT. Full variable domain (remainder filled in from reference TRBV7-9 and TRBJ2-3): DTGVSQNPRHKITKRGQNVTFRCDPISEHNRLYWYRQTLGQGPEFLTYFQNEAQLEKSRLLSDRFSAERPKGSFSTLEIQRTEQGDSAMYLCASSPRLAGPTDTQYFGPGTRLTVL.